This T cell receptor beta chain is drawn from a study of T cells in localized non-small cell lung cancer. TCRdb's copy holds only in-frame clones and misses some; the assay was immunoSEQ multiplex PCR. The sample includes thousands of clones, around a third of them seen just once. Comment on this clone: Its target is unknown.

Whole-study findings and limits: Peak T cell clonality was found in uninvolved adjacent lung, exceeding tumor.

The origin of this receptor is a male donor older than 55 with stage III lung adenocarcinoma. The input for sequencing was lung tumor tissue, taken before any cancer treatment.

CDR3 sequence: CASSIIAGGIGPNEQFF. DNA for the CDR3: TGTGCCAGTAGTATAATAGCGGGAGGCATAGGGCCTAATGAGCAGTTCTTC. The chain combines TRBV19 with TRBJ2-1, with 10 bases that match TRBD2. Germline loops: CDR1 LNHDA, CDR2 SQIVND (reference sequence). CDR3 length: 17 amino acids. Unmatched junction bases numbered 11, after V lost 2 bases and J lost 7 bases.